A selection of T cell receptor beta chains follows, all from one sample in a study of glioma-infiltrating T cells after dendritic cell vaccination. Measured with immunoSEQ multiplex PCR; TCRdb has only the in-frame clones, and not every one. The top ten hold 2.5% to 3% of the sample, which has tens of thousands of clones, about 84% seen once. The material was blood, obtained before dendritic cell vaccination. The receptors come from a human donor with glioblastoma. CDR3s include the opening cysteine and the closing phenylalanine or tryptophan. D genes are given only for firm matches. Not every row has a clone size; where given, it reads once, few, many or a size class.

j_call,v_call,clone_size,d_call,cdr3_nt,cdr3_aa
TRBJ2-5,TRBV5-1,NA,TRBD1,TGCGCCAGCAGCCCGGGGACAGCAGAAGAGACCCAGTACTTC,CASSPGTAEETQYF
TRBJ1-4,TRBV29-1,NA,TRBD1,TGCAGCGTTGAAGAGACAGGGGGTGATGAAAAACTGTTTTTT,CSVEETGGDEKLFF
TRBJ1-6,TRBV2,few,TRBD1,TGTGCCAGCAACCTACCCCCAGGGGGTAACGGGCTGAATTCACCCCTCCACTTT,CASNLPPGGNGLNSPLHF
TRBJ1-5,TRBV7-9,NA,TRBD1,TGTGCCAGCAGCCCCCTTGGACAGGGAGGCAGCAATCAGCCCCAGCATTTT,CASSPLGQGGSNQPQHF
TRBJ1-2,TRBV5-1,NA,NA,TGCGCCAGCAGACCCGGTGGGGGGAGCAGCTATGGCTACACCTTC,CASRPGGGSSYGYTF
TRBJ1-6,TRBV30,NA,NA,TGTGCCTGGAGTGGCAAACAGAGCTCCTATAATTCACCCCTCCACTTT,CAWSGKQSSYNSPLHF
TRBJ1-6,TRBV11-2,NA,NA,TGTGCCAGCAGCCGACAGTTGACGGAGACACCCCTCCACTTT,CASSRQLTETPLHF
TRBJ1-3,TRBV5-1,few,NA,TGCGCCAGCAGCCTTGGCGGCGGAAACACCATATATTTT,CASSLGGGNTIYF
TRBJ2-3,TRBV5-1,NA,NA,TGCGCCAGCTTAGATCTGACGGGGGATACGCAGTATTTT,CASLDLTGDTQYF
TRBJ1-4,TRBV7-9,once,NA,TGTGCCAGCAGCCCGGGAGGGACGGTGGCTAATGAAAAACTGTTTTTT,CASSPGGTVANEKLFF
TRBJ2-3,TRBV9,NA,TRBD1,TGTGCCAGCAGCCCAAGGACAGGTATAGATACGCAGTATTTT,CASSPRTGIDTQYF
TRBJ2-5,TRBV12-5,NA,TRBD2,TGTGCTAGTGGTCGCCGAGGACTAGCGGGGGGGCCGGGAGAGACCCAGTACTTC,CASGRRGLAGGPGETQYF
TRBJ2-7,TRBV10-1,NA,TRBD1,TGCGCCAGCAGTGACCCCGGGACAGGCGCCTACGAGCAGTACTTC,CASSDPGTGAYEQYF
TRBJ1-3,TRBV19,few,NA,TGTGCCAGTACCTTCGATGGGAGCTCTGGAAACACCATATATTTT,CASTFDGSSGNTIYF
TRBJ1-5,TRBV5-6,NA,NA,TGTGCCAGCGCGCGGGGTAGCAATCAGCCCCAGCATTTT,CASARGSNQPQHF
TRBJ2-7,TRBV6-5,NA,TRBD2,TGTGCCAGCAGTCACCGACTAGCGGGGGACGAGCAGTACTTC,CASSHRLAGDEQYF
TRBJ2-7,TRBV19,NA,TRBD1,TGTGCCAGTACCTTGGACAGGGGTCGGTCCTACGAGCAGTACTTC,CASTLDRGRSYEQYF
TRBJ2-7,TRBV19,NA,NA,TGTGCCAGTAGTATCGACAGATCCTACGAGCAGTACTTC,CASSIDRSYEQYF
TRBJ2-3,TRBV28,NA,TRBD1,TGTGCCAGCAGTTTTAGGACAGGAGGTGGAGATACGCAGTATTTT,CASSFRTGGGDTQYF
TRBJ1-2,TRBV29-1,once,NA,TGCAGCGTTGATCTGGACGGGCCGGGAGGCTACACCTTC,CSVDLDGPGGYTF
TRBJ2-3,TRBV19,NA,NA,TGTGCCAGTAGGGCGGATCCCACAGATACGCAGTATTTT,CASRADPTDTQYF
TRBJ2-7,TRBV11-3,NA,TRBD2,TGTGCCAGCAGCCCCGGGAGGGATTACGAGCAGTACTTC,CASSPGRDYEQYF
TRBJ1-2,TRBV7-2,NA,NA,TGTGCCAGCAGCCTAGGGACGGGGGGGGCTCGAGGCTACACCTTC,CASSLGTGGARGYTF
TRBJ2-1,TRBV27,once,NA,TGTGCCAGCAAGACGGGACTCTACAATGAGCAGTTCTTC,CASKTGLYNEQFF
TRBJ1-5,TRBV7-8,NA,NA,TGTGCCAGCAGCTTACGGCGGCAGGGTTCGTATCAAGCCCAGCATTTT,CASSLRRQGSYQAQHF
TRBJ2-6,TRBV2,few,NA,TGTGCCAGCAGGGGGGGTCTCTCTGGGGCCAACGTCCTGACTTTC,CASRGGLSGANVLTF
TRBJ1-3,TRBV9,NA,NA,TGTGCCAGCAGCGTAGTCGGGGACACTGGAAACACCATATATTTT,CASSVVGDTGNTIYF
TRBJ1-1,TRBV7-6,NA,NA,TGTGCCAGCAGCTTAAGACCTTCAGGGGACACTGAAGCTTTCTTT,CASSLRPSGDTEAFF
TRBJ2-3,TRBV2,NA,TRBD2,TGTGCCAGGACTAGCGGGGGGGATACAGATACGCAGTATTTT,CARTSGGDTDTQYF
TRBJ1-1,TRBV6-1,NA,NA,TGTGCCAGCAGGCAACAGGGTTCGGGCGGTGAAGCTTTCTTT,CASRQQGSGGEAFF
TRBJ2-6,TRBV21-1,NA,NA,TGTGCCAGCAGGGGAGGGGATCAACCCCACACTCTTTCTGGGGCCAACGTCCTGACTTTC,CASRGGDQPHTLSGANVLTF